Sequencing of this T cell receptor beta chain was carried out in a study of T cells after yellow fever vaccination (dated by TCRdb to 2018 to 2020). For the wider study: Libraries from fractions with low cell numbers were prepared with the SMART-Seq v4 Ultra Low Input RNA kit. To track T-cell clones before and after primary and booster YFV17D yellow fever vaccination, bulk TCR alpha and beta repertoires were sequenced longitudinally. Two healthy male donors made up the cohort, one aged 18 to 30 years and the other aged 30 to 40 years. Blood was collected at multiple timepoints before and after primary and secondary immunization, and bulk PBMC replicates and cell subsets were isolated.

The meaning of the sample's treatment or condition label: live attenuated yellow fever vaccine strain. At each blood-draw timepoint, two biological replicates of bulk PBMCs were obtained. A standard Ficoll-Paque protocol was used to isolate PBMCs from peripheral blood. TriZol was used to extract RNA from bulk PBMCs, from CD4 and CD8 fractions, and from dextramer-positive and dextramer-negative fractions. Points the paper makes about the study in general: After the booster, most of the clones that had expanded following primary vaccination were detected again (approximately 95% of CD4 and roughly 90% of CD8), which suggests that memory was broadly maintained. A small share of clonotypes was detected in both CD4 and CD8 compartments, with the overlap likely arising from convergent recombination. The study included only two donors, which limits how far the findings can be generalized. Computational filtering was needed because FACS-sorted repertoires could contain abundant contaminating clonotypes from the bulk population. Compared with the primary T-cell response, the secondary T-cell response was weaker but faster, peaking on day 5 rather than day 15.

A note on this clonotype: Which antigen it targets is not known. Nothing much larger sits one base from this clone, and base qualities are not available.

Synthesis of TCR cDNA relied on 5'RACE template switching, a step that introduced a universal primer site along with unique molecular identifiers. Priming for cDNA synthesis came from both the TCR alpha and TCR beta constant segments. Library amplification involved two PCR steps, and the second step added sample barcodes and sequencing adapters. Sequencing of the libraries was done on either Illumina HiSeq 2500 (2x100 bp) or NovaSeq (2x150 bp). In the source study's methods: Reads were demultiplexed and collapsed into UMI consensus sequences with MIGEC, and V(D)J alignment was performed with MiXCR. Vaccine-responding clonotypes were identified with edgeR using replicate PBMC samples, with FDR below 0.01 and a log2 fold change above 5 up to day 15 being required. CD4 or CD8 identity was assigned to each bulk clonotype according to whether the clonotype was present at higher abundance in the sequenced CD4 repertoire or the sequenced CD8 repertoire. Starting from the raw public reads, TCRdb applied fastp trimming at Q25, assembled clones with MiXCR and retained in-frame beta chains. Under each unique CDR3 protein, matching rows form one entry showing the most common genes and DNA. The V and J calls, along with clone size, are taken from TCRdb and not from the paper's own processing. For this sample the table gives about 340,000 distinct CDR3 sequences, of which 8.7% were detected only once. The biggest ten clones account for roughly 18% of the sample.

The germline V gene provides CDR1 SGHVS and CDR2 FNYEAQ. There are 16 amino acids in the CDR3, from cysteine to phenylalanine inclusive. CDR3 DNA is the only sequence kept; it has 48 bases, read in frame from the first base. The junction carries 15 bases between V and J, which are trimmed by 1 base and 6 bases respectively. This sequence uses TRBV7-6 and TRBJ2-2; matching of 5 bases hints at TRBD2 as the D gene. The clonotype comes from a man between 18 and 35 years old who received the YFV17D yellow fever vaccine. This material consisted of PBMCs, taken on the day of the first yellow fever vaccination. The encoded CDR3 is CASSLGPGRDAGELFF. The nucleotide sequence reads TGTGCCAGCAGCTTAGGCCCGGGAAGGGATGCCGGGGAGCTGTTTTTT.